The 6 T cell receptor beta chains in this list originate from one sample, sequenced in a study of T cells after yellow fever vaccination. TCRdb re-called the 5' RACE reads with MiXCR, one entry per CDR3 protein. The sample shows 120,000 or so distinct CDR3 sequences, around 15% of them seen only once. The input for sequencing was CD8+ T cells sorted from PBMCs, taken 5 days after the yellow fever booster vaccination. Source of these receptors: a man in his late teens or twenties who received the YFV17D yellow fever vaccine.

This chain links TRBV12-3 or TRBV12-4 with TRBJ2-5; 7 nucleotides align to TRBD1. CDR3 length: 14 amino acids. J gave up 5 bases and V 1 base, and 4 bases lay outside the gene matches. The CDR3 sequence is CASSLEGALETQYF. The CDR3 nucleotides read TGTGCCAGCAGTTTAGAGGGGGCATTGGAGACCCAGTACTTC.

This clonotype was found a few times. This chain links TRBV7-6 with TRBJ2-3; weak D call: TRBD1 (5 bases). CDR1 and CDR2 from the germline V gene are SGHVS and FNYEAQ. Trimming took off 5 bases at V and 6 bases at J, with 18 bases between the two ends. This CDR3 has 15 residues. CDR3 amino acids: CASSPDRPSQDTQYF. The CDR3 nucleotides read TGTGCCAGCAGCCCTGACAGACCATCGCAGGATACGCAGTATTTT.

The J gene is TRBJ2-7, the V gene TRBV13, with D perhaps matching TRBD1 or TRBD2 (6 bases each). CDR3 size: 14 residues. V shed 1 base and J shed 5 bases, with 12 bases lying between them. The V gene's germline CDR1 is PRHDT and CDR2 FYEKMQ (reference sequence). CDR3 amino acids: CASSLVGGINEQYF. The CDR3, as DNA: TGTGCCAGCAGCTTAGTAGGGGGGATCAACGAGCAGTACTTC.

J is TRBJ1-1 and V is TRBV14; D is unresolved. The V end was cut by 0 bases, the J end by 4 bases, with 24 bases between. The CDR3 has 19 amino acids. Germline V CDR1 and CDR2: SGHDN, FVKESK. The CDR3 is CASSQESGLSNILGTEAFF. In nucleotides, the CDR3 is TGTGCCAGCAGCCAAGAATCCGGTCTTTCTAACATTCTGGGCACTGAAGCTTTCTTT.

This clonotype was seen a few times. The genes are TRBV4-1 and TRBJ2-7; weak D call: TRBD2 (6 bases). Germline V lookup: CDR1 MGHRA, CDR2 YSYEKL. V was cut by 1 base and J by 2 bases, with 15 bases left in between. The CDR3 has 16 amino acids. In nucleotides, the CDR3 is TGCGCCAGCAGCCAAGTTTTCCAGGGAGGCACCTACGAGCAGTACGTC. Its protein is CASSQVFQGGTYEQYV.

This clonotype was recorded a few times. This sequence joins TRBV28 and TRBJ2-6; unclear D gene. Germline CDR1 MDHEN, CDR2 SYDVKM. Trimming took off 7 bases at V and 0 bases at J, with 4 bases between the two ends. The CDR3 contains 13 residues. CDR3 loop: CASTPSGANVLTF. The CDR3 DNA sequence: TGTGCCAGCACCCCCTCTGGGGCCAACGTCCTGACTTTC.